This TCR beta chain appears in the sequencing data of a study of control samples from healthy donors and cancer patients. The CDR3 runs to 16 residues. CDR1 SGHRS and CDR2 YFSETQ come from the germline V gene. V gave up 0 bases and J gave up 5 bases; unmatched junction bases: 2. The repertoire was sequenced with immunoSEQ multiplex PCR; TCRdb's copy has only in-frame clones and lacks some. The data show 2,000 to 2,500 clones, approximately 97% seen once. The sequence was collected from a man aged 65-85 years with head and neck cancer. Sequencing was done on a sample of PBMCs. The gene calls are TRBV5-1 and TRBJ2-3; 14 bases are a match to TRBD2. The CDR3 DNA is TGCGCCAGCAGCTTGGACGGGACTAGCGGGGGAGATACGCAGTATTTT. Protein sequence: CASSLDGTSGGDTQYF.